Reported below is one TCR beta chain. This entry belongs to a study of blood T cell repertoires in COVID-19. Study-wide background: The analysed material was cDNA or gDNA that came from T cells, B-cell-depleted T cells, or PBMCs.

Original handling: Using reference gene primer amplification, nucleated cell counts were estimated. The repertoire was sequenced with immunoSEQ multiplex PCR; TCRdb's copy has only in-frame clones and lacks some. The V and J calls and the clone size are those of that table, but D and trimming were determined from the DNA. The sample lists some 150,000 clones, around 82% occurring once. The CDR3 sequence is 16 residues long. J lost 0 bases, V lost 0 bases, and 4 bases had no gene match. Germline V gene sequence: CDR1 SGDLS, CDR2 YYNGEE. This sequence was found in a man in his sixties with active or convalescent COVID-19. V and J are TRBV9 and TRBJ2-3, with 7 bases that match TRBD2. The sequencing input was peripheral blood. The CDR3 sequence is CASSVGAGASTDTQYF. DNA of the CDR3: TGTGCCAGCAGCGTAGGGGCGGGAGCGAGCACAGATACGCAGTATTTT.